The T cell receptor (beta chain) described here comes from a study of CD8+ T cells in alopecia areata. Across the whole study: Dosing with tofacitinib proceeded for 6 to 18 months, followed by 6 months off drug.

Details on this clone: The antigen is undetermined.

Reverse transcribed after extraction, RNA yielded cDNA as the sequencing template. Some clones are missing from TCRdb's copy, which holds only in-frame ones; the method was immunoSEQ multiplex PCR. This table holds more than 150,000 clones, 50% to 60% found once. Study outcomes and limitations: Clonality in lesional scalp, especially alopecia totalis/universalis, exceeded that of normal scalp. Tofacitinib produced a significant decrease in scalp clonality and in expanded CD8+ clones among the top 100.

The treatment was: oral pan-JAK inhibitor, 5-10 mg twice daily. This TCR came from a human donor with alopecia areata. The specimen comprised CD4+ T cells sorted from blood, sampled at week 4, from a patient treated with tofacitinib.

The DNA of the CDR3 is TGTGCCTGGGGAGCGCGGGCTTTGGTCGGGAACACTGAAGCTTTCTTT. Protein product: CAWGARALVGNTEAFF. V and J are TRBV30 and TRBJ1-1, with D unresolved. Deletions cut 5 bases from V and 1 base from J, with 20 bases between. The CDR3 is 16 residues long. Per germline, CDR1 GTSNPN and CDR2 SVGIG (reference sequence).